This paragraph covers one T cell receptor (beta chain) sequence. Its matching antigen is unknown. The study ran its PCR with 60 Vbeta and 13 Jbeta primers. Clones were sequenced by immunoSEQ multiplex PCR, and TCRdb holds only the in-frame ones, with some missing. The sample includes over 95,000 clones, about 80% of them seen just once. This entry comes from a study of cytomegalovirus exposure and HLA in healthy donors. General study points: Among TCR beta chains, those listed as cytomegalovirus-associated numbered about 150. Researchers reportedly found TCR beta sequences accurately predicted most subjects' HLA-A and HLA-B alleles. CMV serostatus was the only recorded immune exposure for donors. Most TCR beta V segments were productive about 90% or about 30% of the time in an earlier analysis.

Per germline, CDR1 MDHEN and CDR2 SYDVKM. The CDR3 covers 16 residues. Between the trimmed V and J ends, which lost 1 base and 3 bases, there was a span of 13 bases. The clonotype was recovered from a man in his forties in good health and CMV-seronegative. Material: PBMCs. This rearrangement joins TRBV28 to TRBJ1-5; D remains ambiguous. The CDR3, as DNA: TGTGCCAGCAGTTTATCCGTTCGGGGAGTCAATCAGCCCCAGCATTTT. Protein sequence: CASSLSVRGVNQPQHF.